Below, 22 T cell receptor beta chains from the same sample are listed, as sequenced in a study of blood T cell repertoires in COVID-19. Clones were sequenced by immunoSEQ multiplex PCR, and TCRdb holds only the in-frame ones, with some missing. In the table there are hundreds of thousands of clones, more than 80% of which are singletons. Sequenced input: peripheral blood. These receptors were obtained from a woman older than 75 with acute or convalescent COVID-19.

V usage is TRBV5-1 and J usage is TRBJ1-3, with 8 bases aligning to TRBD1. The CDR3 loop spans 16 amino acids. With V trimmed by 0 bases and J by 0 bases, 2 bases remained unmatched. CDR1 is SGHRS, CDR2 YFSETQ, per germline. CDR3 residues: CASSLEDRVSGNTIYF. As DNA, the CDR3 is TGCGCCAGCAGCTTGGAGGACAGGGTCTCTGGAAACACCATATATTTT.

V and J are TRBV2 and TRBJ2-5, with 9 nucleotides matching TRBD1. This CDR3 has 14 amino acids. Germline trimming cut 6 bases from V and 5 bases from J; bases unmatched to any gene: 7. The germline V gene has CDR1 SNHLY and CDR2 FYNNEI. The CDR3 coding sequence is TGTGCCAGCAGGTTGACAGGGGGTGTGGAGACCCAGTACTTC. It yields the protein CASRLTGGVETQYF. Full variable domain (remainder filled in from reference TRBV2 and TRBJ2-5): EPEVTQTPSHQVTQMGQEVILRCVPISNHLYFYWYRQILGQKVEFLVSFYNNEISEKSEIFDDQFSVERPDGSNFTLKIRSTKLEDSAMYFCASRLTGGVETQYFGPGTRLLVL.

This chain joins TRBV3-1 (or the pseudogene TRBV3-2) and TRBJ1-2, with TRBD1 identical over 7 bases. Germline CDR1 and CDR2: LGHDT and YNNKEL (reference sequence). The CDR3 length is 14 residues. J lost 4 bases, V lost 5 bases, and 7 bases had no gene match. The CDR3 loop is CASSDRDIIYGYTF. The CDR3 region has the DNA TGTGCCAGCAGCGACAGGGACATAATCTATGGCTACACCTTC.

V is TRBV4-3 and J is TRBJ1-5; weak D call: TRBD1 (5 bases). V lost 0 bases, J lost 1 base, and 13 bases lay in between. This CDR3 comprises 17 residues. CDR1 and CDR2 from the germline V gene are LGHNA and YSLEER. DNA of the CDR3: TGCGCCAGCAGCCAAGAAGCGGGGGGAAGGAGCAATCAGCCCCAGCATTTT. This encodes CASSQEAGGRSNQPQHF.

The CDR3 loop is CASSPRVAGAGYNEQFF. The CDR3 DNA reads as TGTGCCAGCAGCCCTCGTGTGGCGGGGGCTGGCTACAATGAGCAGTTCTTC. This chain links TRBV7-2 with TRBJ2-1; possibly TRBD2 for D (7 bases). Looked up from germline, CDR1 is SGHTA and CDR2 is FQGNSA. The CDR3 has 17 amino acids. V gave up 5 bases and J gave up 3 bases, with 20 bases separating them.

This clone was picked up many times. The chain recombines TRBV4-3 with TRBJ2-7; D not resolved. The germline gives CDR1 LGHNA, CDR2 YSLEER. This CDR3 spans 15 amino acids. The V end lost 0 bases, the J end lost 3 bases, and 12 bases lay between the germline ends. The CDR3 here is CASSQDPTPSYEQYF. CDR3 DNA sequence: TGCGCCAGCAGCCAAGACCCAACGCCCAGCTACGAGCAGTACTTC.

V and J are TRBV28 and TRBJ1-1; 8 bases are a match to TRBD1. V was clipped by 6 bases and J by 4 bases; unmatched bases: 10. CDR1 is MDHEN and CDR2 is SYDVKM in the germline V gene. The CDR3 sequence is 15 residues long. This CDR3 is CASRWTGLAATEAFF. Written as DNA, the CDR3 is TGTGCCAGCAGATGGACAGGGCTGGCAGCCACTGAAGCTTTCTTT.

V gene TRBV7-9 combines with J gene TRBJ2-5; D is perhaps TRBD1 (5 bases). V dropped 6 bases and J dropped 2 bases, with 10 bases sitting between them. CDR3 size: 13 residues. Germline loops: CDR1 SEHNR, CDR2 FQNEAQ (reference sequence). For the CDR3, the DNA is TGTGCCAGCAGTTCACAGGAACAAGAGACCCAGTACTTC. It encodes CASSSQEQETQYF.

V and J are TRBV30 and TRBJ1-2; D remains unclear. Germline V lookup: CDR1 GTSNPN, CDR2 SVGIG (reference sequence). The ends were cut back, 7 bases at V and 4 bases at J, with 10 bases in the middle. CDR3 size: 11 residues. CDR3 region: CAFYLPYGYTF. DNA of the CDR3: TGTGCCTTCTATCTACCCTATGGCTACACCTTC.

This rearrangement joins TRBV19 to TRBJ2-3; TRBD1 agrees at 9 bases. The CDR3 runs to 16 residues. Germline CDR1 is LNHDA and CDR2 is SQIVND (reference sequence). J was trimmed by 4 bases and V by 4 bases; bases with no gene match: 9. The DNA for the CDR3 is TGTGCCAGTAGTACGACGGGACAGGGAGGCCCAGATACGCAGTATTTT. It codes for CASSTTGQGGPDTQYF. Based on the CDR3 plus reference TRBV19 and TRBJ2-3, the full variable domain is DGGITQSPKYLFRKEGQNVTLSCEQNLNHDAMYWYRQDPGQGLRLIYYSQIVNDFQKGDIAEGYSVSREKKESFPLTVTSAQKNPTAFYLCASSTTGQGGPDTQYFGPGTRLTVL.

This chain uses TRBV12-5 with TRBJ1-2, with D possibly matching TRBD1 (5 bases). There are 13 residues in the CDR3. Germline CDR1 and CDR2: LGHNT and FRNRAP. V was clipped by 1 base and J by 7 bases, with 10 bases between them. CDR3 nucleotides: TGTGCTAGTGGTTTGGCAGGGTTTAGTGGCTACACCTTC. Protein sequence: CASGLAGFSGYTF.

The chain links TRBV27 to TRBJ1-1; TRBD1 agrees at 9 bases. The CDR3 is 15 amino acids. Germline trimming cut 5 bases from V and 5 bases from J; bases unmatched to any gene: 9. Germline CDR1 reads MNHEY; CDR2 reads SMNVEV (reference sequence). CDR3 loop: CASSNLQGARTEAFF. The CDR3 DNA is TGTGCCAGCAGTAACCTACAGGGGGCGCGAACTGAAGCTTTCTTT.

The gene calls are TRBV5-4 and TRBJ2-1; 14 bases agree with TRBD2. The CDR3 totals 18 residues. Germline CDR1 reads SGHNT; CDR2 reads YYREEE (reference sequence). Trimming cost V 0 bases and J 9 bases; bases outside gene matches: 11. Written as DNA, the CDR3 is TGTGCCAGCAGCTTGGTGCGAGCGGGACTAGCGGGAGTGGCTGAGCAGTTCTTC. This translates into CASSLVRAGLAGVAEQFF.

The chain combines TRBV7-9 with TRBJ1-2, with TRBD1 matching 12 bases. This CDR3 has 16 residues. Germline lookup yields CDR1 SEHNR and CDR2 FQNEAQ (reference sequence). The J segment lost 7 bases and the V segment lost 2 bases, leaving 8 bases of the junction unmatched. CDR3 loop: CASSLPGTGGGSGYTF. In nucleotides, the CDR3 is TGTGCCAGCAGCTTACCCGGGACAGGGGGCGGAAGTGGCTACACCTTC.

V usage is TRBV5-4 and J usage is TRBJ2-7; a weak D match, TRBD1 (5 bases). Trimming cost V 4 bases and J 2 bases, with 16 bases left between them. Per the germline V gene, CDR1 is SGHNT and CDR2 is YYREEE (reference sequence). This CDR3 has 15 amino acids. The CDR3: CASSDGQGRTYEQYF. In DNA form, the CDR3 reads TGTGCCAGCAGCGATGGACAAGGAAGGACCTACGAGCAGTACTTC.

The chain combines TRBV7-2 with TRBJ2-2, with 9 positions matching TRBD2. Germline V gives CDR1 SGHTA, CDR2 FQGNSA. V gave up 5 bases and J gave up 6 bases; unmatched junction bases: 13. The CDR3 consists of 17 residues. CDR3 loop: CASSTQRSGGPAGELFF. The CDR3, as DNA: TGTGCCAGCAGCACCCAGAGGAGCGGGGGGCCGGCCGGGGAGCTGTTTTTT.

The V gene is TRBV28, the J gene TRBJ1-4; the match to TRBD1 covers 7 bases. From germline, CDR1 is MDHEN and CDR2 SYDVKM. This CDR3 is 15 amino acids long. The J segment lost 0 bases and the V segment lost 5 bases, leaving 3 bases of the junction unmatched. CDR3 sequence reads: CASSGTGATNEKLFF. The CDR3 bases are TGTGCCAGCAGTGGCACAGGGGCAACTAATGAAAAACTGTTTTTT.

The V call is TRBV30, the J call TRBJ1-3, with a tentative D call TRBD1 (5 bases). CDR1 and CDR2 from the germline V gene are GTSNPN and SVGIG (reference sequence). CDR3 length equals 17 residues. The ends were cut back, 6 bases at V and 4 bases at J, with 25 bases in the middle. The CDR3 spells CACPWAGRAELGNTIYF. CDR3 sequence (DNA): TGTGCCTGCCCCTGGGCGGGACGGGCTGAGCTCGGAAACACCATATATTTT.

This clone appeared once. The CDR3 bases are TGTGCCAGCAGCCAATGGACAGGGACTAGCACAGATACGCAGTATTTT. As protein: CASSQWTGTSTDTQYF. V is TRBV14 and J is TRBJ2-3; 8 bases are shared with TRBD1. The junction had 4 bases not matched to a gene; V was cut back by 2 bases and J by 0 bases. Germline assignment: CDR1 SGHDN and CDR2 FVKESK. The CDR3 loop spans 16 amino acids.

This clone appeared a few times. The genes are TRBV11-3 and TRBJ1-2; 11 bases match TRBD1. CDR1 is SGHNT and CDR2 is YENEEA in the germline V gene. V trimming: 5 bases; J trimming: 3 bases; junction bases outside the gene matches: 8. The CDR3 is 16 residues long. The CDR3 loop is CASSIRPGQGDYGYTF. Here the CDR3 DNA reads TGTGCCAGCAGCATTAGACCGGGACAGGGGGACTATGGCTACACCTTC.

This clone was recorded once. This sequence joins TRBV6-5 and TRBJ2-3, with TRBD1 as a possible D gene (6 bases). Germline V gene lookup returns CDR1 MNHEY and CDR2 SVGAGI. The germline V and J ends were trimmed by 0 bases and 6 bases, with 16 bases remaining between them. The CDR3 spans 16 residues. CDR3 bases: TGTGCCAGCAGTTACTCGATCCCCGGGACATGGGATACGCAGTATTTT. This translates into CASSYSIPGTWDTQYF.

This chain connects TRBV27 to TRBJ1-5, with 8 bases lining up with TRBD1. CDR3 length: 14 residues. Germline CDR1 and CDR2: MNHEY and SMNVEV (reference sequence). V lost 6 bases, J lost 4 bases, and 5 bases stayed unmatched. CDR3 sequence reads: CASRPDRGNQPQHF. Written as DNA, the CDR3 is TGTGCCAGCAGACCTGACAGGGGAAATCAGCCCCAGCATTTT.